The sequence of this T cell receptor beta chain was determined in a study of blood T cells in healthy people across ages. PCR was performed a second time for roughly 7 to 11 cycles using a sample-barcoded 5' primer and a J-beta primer mix. TCRdb ran MiXCR on the 5' RACE reads and lists one entry per CDR3 protein. The sample lists hundreds of thousands of distinct CDR3 sequences; 32% were seen once. This clonotype was observed many times. Germline V CDR1 and CDR2: SEHNR, FQNEAQ (reference sequence). V gave up 7 bases and J gave up 3 bases; unmatched junction bases: 6. This CDR3 region has 14 residues. Peripheral blood, about 10 milliliters per donor, was collected.

The sequencing sample was made of blood. This sequence was found in a woman aged 80 or over in good health. The chain links TRBV7-9 to TRBJ2-3; TRBD1 aligns across 8 bases. The CDR3 loop reads CASTSRGQTDTQYF. The CDR3 DNA sequence: TGTGCCAGCACCTCCAGGGGGCAGACAGATACGCAGTATTTT.